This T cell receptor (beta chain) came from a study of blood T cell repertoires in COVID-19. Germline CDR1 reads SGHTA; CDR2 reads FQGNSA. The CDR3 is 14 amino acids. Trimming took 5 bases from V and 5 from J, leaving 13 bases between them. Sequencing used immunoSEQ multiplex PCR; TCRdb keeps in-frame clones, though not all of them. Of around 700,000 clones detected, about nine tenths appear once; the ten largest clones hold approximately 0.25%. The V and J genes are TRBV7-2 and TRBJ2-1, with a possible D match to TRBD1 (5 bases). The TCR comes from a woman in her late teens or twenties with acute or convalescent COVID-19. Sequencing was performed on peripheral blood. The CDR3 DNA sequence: TGTGCCAGCAGCCCCCGGGTGGGGCACAATGAGCAGTTCTTC. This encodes CASSPRVGHNEQFF.